The clone carrying this T cell receptor beta chain was seen repeatedly, ten times or more. Its antigen is as yet unknown. The sample comes from a study of T cells in Graves' hyperthyroidism and ophthalmopathy. Patients with uncontrolled infections, other autoimmune diseases, pregnancy or lactation were excluded. Broader study findings: The blood repertoire included most of the expanded thyroid clonotypes above 0.001. Separation of ophthalmopathy from stable hyperthyroidism was achieved by a 13 V-J model.

Amplification yielded TCR beta CDR3 regions, with RNA transcripts as the source. HTBI primers drove first-round RT-PCR of the TCR CDR3. TCRdb recomputed calls from the multiplex PCR reads with MiXCR, one row per CDR3 protein. Of roughly 660,000 distinct CDR3 sequences in the sample, around a sixth were seen once. This TCR was recovered from a man aged 45-65 years with Graves' hyperthyroidism. The specimen was blood.

Here the CDR3 DNA reads TGTGCCAGCATACAGGAAAACACCGGGGAGCTGTTTTTT. Amino acids: CASIQENTGELFF. The V gene is TRBV12-3 or TRBV12-4, the J gene TRBJ2-2; maybe TRBD1 (5 bases). V lost 7 bases and J 2 bases, leaving 8 bases between the germline ends. The CDR3 loop spans 13 amino acids.